This entry lists 3 T cell receptor beta chains sequenced from one sample in a study of a mutant IDH1 vaccine in newly diagnosed glioma. Time point indicated: week 35, safety follow-up. Alongside topical imiquimod, each dose of vaccine comprised 300 ug of mutant IDH1 20-mer peptide. Their antigen targets remain unknown. Repertoires were generated with immunoSEQ multiplex PCR, while TCRdb's copy carries only in-frame clones and drops some. The table has about 31,000 clones, about 80% seen once. The sample in question was PBMCs, obtained from a glioma patient whose treatment included an IDH1 peptide vaccine. The receptors here all came from a man under 40 with glioma.

Only a few counts were recorded for this clone. The chain has TRBV7-9 and TRBJ2-7; the match to TRBD1 covers 10 bases. Germline V gives CDR1 SEHNR, CDR2 FQNEAQ (reference sequence). The trim removed 2 bases at V and 2 bases at J, leaving 15 bases unmatched. CDR3 size: 19 residues. The CDR3 loop is CASSLPQRGPTGGTYEQYF. CDR3 in DNA: TGTGCCAGCAGCTTACCCCAACGGGGGCCGACAGGGGGCACCTACGAGCAGTACTTC.

CDR3 in DNA: TGTGCCAGCAGCTTAGAATTAGACACCGGGGAGCTGTTTTTT. The encoded protein is CASSLELDTGELFF. V and J are TRBV7-2 and TRBJ2-2; D not certain. Germline V gene data show CDR1 as SGHTA and CDR2 as FQGNSA. The CDR3 sequence is 14 residues long. V lost 1 base, J lost 3 bases, and 6 bases lay in between.

CDR3 nucleotide sequence: TGTGCCAGTAGTATAGGACAGGGGGCCTCCAATCAGCCCCAGCATTTT. This encodes CASSIGQGASNQPQHF. The chain recombines TRBV19 with TRBJ1-5; 10 positions match TRBD1. The CDR3 is made up of 16 amino acids. V shed 1 base and J 3 bases; nucleotides not matched to a gene: 3. CDR1 and CDR2 from the germline V gene are LNHDA and SQIVND (reference sequence).